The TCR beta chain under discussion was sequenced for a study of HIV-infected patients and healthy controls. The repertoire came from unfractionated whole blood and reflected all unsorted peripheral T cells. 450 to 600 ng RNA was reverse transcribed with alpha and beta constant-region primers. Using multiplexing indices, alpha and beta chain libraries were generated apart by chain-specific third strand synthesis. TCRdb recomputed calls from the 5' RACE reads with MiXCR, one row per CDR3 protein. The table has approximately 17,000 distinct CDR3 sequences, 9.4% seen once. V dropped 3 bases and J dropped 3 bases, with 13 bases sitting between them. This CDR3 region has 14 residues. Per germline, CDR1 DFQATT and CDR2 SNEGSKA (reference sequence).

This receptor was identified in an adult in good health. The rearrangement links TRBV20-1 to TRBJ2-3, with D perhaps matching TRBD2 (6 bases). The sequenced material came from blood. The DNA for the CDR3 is TGCAGTGCTAGCAGGGCTAGCGAGACAGATACGCAGTATTTT. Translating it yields CSASRASETDTQYF.